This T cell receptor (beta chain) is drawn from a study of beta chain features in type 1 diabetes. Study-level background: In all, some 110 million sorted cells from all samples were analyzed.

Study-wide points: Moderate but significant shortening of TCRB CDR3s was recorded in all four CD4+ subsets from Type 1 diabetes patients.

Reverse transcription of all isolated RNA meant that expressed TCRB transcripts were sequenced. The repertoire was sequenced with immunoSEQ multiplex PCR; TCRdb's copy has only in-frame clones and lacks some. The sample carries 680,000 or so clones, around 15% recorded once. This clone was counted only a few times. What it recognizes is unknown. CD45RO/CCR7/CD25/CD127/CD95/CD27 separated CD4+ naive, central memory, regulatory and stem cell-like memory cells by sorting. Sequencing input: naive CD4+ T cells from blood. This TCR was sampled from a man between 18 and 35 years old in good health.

The CDR3 region has the DNA TGTGCCTGGAGTGCGGGGAGGTTCGGAGCTTTCTTT. It codes for CAWSAGRFGAFF. The chain carries TRBV30 and TRBJ1-1, with D unclear. Germline loops: CDR1 GTSNPN, CDR2 SVGIG (reference sequence). The V gene lost 1 base and the J gene lost 10 bases, with 13 bases spanning the gap. The CDR3 spans 12 residues.